This T cell receptor (beta chain) was captured in a study of spatial heterogeneity in lung cancer. Single TCR cDNA molecules each had their own unique molecular identifier. TCRdb reanalysed the 5' RACE reads using MiXCR and keeps one entry per CDR3 protein. The table lists more than 7,500 distinct CDR3 sequences, 2.9% of them singletons. Regarding this clonotype: The antigen is not known. Since a much larger clone is just one base distant, this may be a read error.

Germline CDR1 MDHEN, CDR2 SYDVKM. CDR3 size: 14 residues. Time point noted: sample taken at primary tumor resection. Patients with untreated early-stage non-small cell lung cancer, numbering 72, were the donors. Sequencing was performed on whole RNA extracted from tumor and nontumor lung tissue, or from frozen PBMC, and the material was left unsorted. Study outcomes and limitations: Estimated coverage of tumor T cells was around 7% for alpha and around 13% for beta chains. Tumor mutation count correlated with how many alpha and beta TCRs expanded intratumorally.

The receptor was isolated from a male donor with early-stage non-small cell lung cancer. The rearrangement links TRBV28 to TRBJ2-1; D is perhaps TRBD2 (5 bases). The material was lung tumor tissue, obtained at surgery. The CDR3 DNA is TGTGCCAGCCGCGTAGGAGGTACCTACAATGAGCAGATCTTC. Translation: CASRVGGTYNEQIF. Using reference TRBV28 and TRBJ2-1 for the parts outside the CDR3, the full variable domain is DVKVTQSSRYLVKRTGEKVFLECVQDMDHENMFWYRQDPGLGLRLIYFSYDVKMKEKGDIPEGYSVSREKKERFSLILESASTNQTSMYLCASRVGGTYNEQIFGPGTRLTVL.